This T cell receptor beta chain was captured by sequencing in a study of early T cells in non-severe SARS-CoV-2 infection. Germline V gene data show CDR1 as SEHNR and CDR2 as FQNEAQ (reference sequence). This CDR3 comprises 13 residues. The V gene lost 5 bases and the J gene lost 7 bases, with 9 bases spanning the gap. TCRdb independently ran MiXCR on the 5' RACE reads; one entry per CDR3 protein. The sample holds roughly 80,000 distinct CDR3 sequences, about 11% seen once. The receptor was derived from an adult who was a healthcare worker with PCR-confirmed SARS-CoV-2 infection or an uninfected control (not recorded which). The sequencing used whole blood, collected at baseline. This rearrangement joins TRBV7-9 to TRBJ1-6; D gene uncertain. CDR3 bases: TGTGCCAGCAGCCCAAAGCCAAATTCACCCCTCCACTTT. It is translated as CASSPKPNSPLHF.